What follows describes a single TCR beta chain. The antigen it recognizes is unknown. It has no much larger one-base neighbor in the sample; base qualities were not kept. The CDR3 runs 17 residues from the cysteine to the phenylalanine. Of all the DNA, just the CDR3 is kept, 51 bases in frame from base 1. Germline trimming amounts to 5 bases on V and 8 bases on J, with 13 as the count of junction bases outside the gene matches. Reading the germline V gene (reference sequence) gives CDR1 SEHNR and CDR2 FQNEAQ. For commercial TCRB immunosequencing, five hundred nanograms of biopsy DNA were submitted for each sample. Adaptive Biotechnology amplified the CDR3 regions from genomic DNA with a two-step multiplex PCR designed to control amplification bias. The first PCR used primers for every V and J gene segment; the second PCR added barcodes and Illumina adapters. An Illumina instrument was used to sequence the CDR3 libraries. Processing in the source paper ran as follows. The analysis used both the pipelines supplied by the vendor and custom analysis of the raw data in R/Bioconductor with R version 3.3.0. Clonality, ranging from 0 to 1, was calculated as the inverse of the normalised Shannon entropy of all productive clones. High-frequency clones were defined as the share of the repertoire taken up by the top 100 clones, keeping only clones that passed a 95% confidence test. Overlap between samples was measured with the Morisita-Horn index, while repertoire diversity was measured with the Simpson index. The table was pulled from immuneACCESS by TCRdb, which kept in-frame rearrangements only. Such tables lose some clones; where checked, under half of the loss comes from unresolved V genes, and the rest has no known cause. V, J and clone size reflect that table, while D and trimming were determined from the DNA. The table for this sample lists about 14,000 clones; 84% of them were counted only once. Of the sample, 6.5% falls within the top ten clones.

The data belong to a study of T cell repertoires in ileal Crohn's disease (dated by TCRdb to between 2019 and 2020). Background on the whole study: The median duration of disease was roughly 7.6 years, and at the time of surgery roughly 36% of patients were active smokers. Roughly half of the patients were given postoperative therapy, with fewer than 12 receiving thiopurines and fewer than 20 receiving anti-TNF agents. The study ran alongside a multicentre cohort designed to identify predictors of early endoscopic recurrence after ileocolonic resection. TCR repertoire analysis was performed in a few dozen Crohn's disease patients drawn from a prospective multicentre cohort. A total of about 170 mucosal samples from some 60 patients were sequenced, with samples obtained at several locations on the surgical specimen and at postoperative endoscopy. Surgery was performed for a complication in all patients, with stricturing disease in roughly 61% and penetrating disease in approximately 40%. A Rutgeerts score above i0 was used to define endoscopic postoperative recurrence. Findings and caveats that apply to the study as a whole: Endoscopic recurrence was found to be associated with higher high-frequency clone percentages at surgery, and recurrence was observed in all patients with clonality above 26.8% (18/57). A significantly higher proportion of clonal expansions was observed in active smokers at surgery than in non-smokers (approximately 26% vs 17%, p=0.02). Mucosal CD4 and CD8 T cells were sorted and sequenced only in a subgroup of patients, the size of which was not stated. Compared with CD4 T cells, sorted CD8 T cells held more high-frequency clones, which suggests that the mucosal expansions were mostly CD8.

Adults with ileal or ileocolonic Crohn's disease and an indication for ileocolonic resection were eligible for inclusion. Before DNA extraction, whole ileal mucosal biopsies were kept frozen at -80 degrees C. Genomic DNA was extracted from frozen whole biopsies with a TRizol-based method and quantified on a NanoDrop 2000 spectrophotometer. Source material: ileal tissue. The source is an adult with Crohn's disease. The chain is made from TRBV7-9 and TRBJ2-1, and 12 bases in between align with TRBD1. CDR3 protein: CASSKYSGTGGLDEQFF. The sequenced DNA is TGTGCCAGCAGCAAGTACTCCGGGACAGGGGGCTTGGATGAGCAGTTCTTC.